Listed here is a single TCR beta chain. As yet, its antigen is unknown. This sample was taken from a study of vaccination and CD4 T cells after COVID-19. Whole-study context: Convalescent persons amounted to six males plus four females, two of whom were Hispanic. Whole-study findings and limits: Vaccine-specific clones numbering 304 of 307 showed spike mono-reactivity in convalescent patients.

Sequenced with the Oncomine TCR Beta short-read assay was DNA taken from cultured CD4+ T cells. The genomic DNA was obtained from cultured CD4+ T cells by extraction with the QIAamp micro DNA kit. TCRdb reprocessed the PCR reads with MiXCR, giving one entry per CDR3 protein. The table includes around 10,000 distinct CDR3 sequences, approximately 60% detected once. The sample's treatment: roughly ten-day PBMC culture with coronavirus spike peptide pools or control peptides (ViraFEST assay). Negative selection isolated the CD4+ T cells once the cells had been cultured for approximately eleven days. Germline V lookup: CDR1 SEHNR, CDR2 FQNEAQ (reference sequence). The V gene lost 5 bases and the J gene lost 1 base, with 11 bases spanning the gap. This CDR3 spans 14 amino acids.

V and J are TRBV7-9 and TRBJ1-1, with D possibly TRBD1 on 5 matching bases. This TCR came from a human donor who had recovered from COVID-19. Sequencing was carried out using CD4+ T cells from blood, cultured in vitro. The CDR3 region is CASSLGPTNTEAFF. DNA for the CDR3: TGTGCCAGCAGCCTGGGACCTACGAACACTGAAGCTTTCTTT.